Below are 24 T cell receptor beta chains sequenced from a single sample in a study of blood T cell repertoires in COVID-19. Clones were read by immunoSEQ multiplex PCR, and TCRdb kept only the in-frame ones, dropping some. The repertoire holds about 240,000 clones, with about 90% as singletons. Sample: peripheral blood. These receptors originate from a woman in her twenties or thirties who had recovered from COVID-19.

The chain carries TRBV12-5 and TRBJ2-7; no firm D call. The germline gives CDR1 LGHNT, CDR2 FRNRAP. The CDR3 is made up of 11 amino acids. The V end lost 3 bases, the J end lost 7 bases, and 7 bases lay between the germline ends. The CDR3 region has the DNA TGTGCTAGTGGTTTACCCGGGGAGCAGTACTTC. As protein: CASGLPGEQYF.

This chain joins TRBV7-2 and TRBJ1-1, with D possibly matching TRBD1 (6 bases). The CDR3 has 12 amino acids. V was trimmed by 4 bases and J by 10 bases, leaving 13 bases between them. CDR1 is SGHTA, CDR2 FQGNSA, per germline. CDR3 DNA sequence: TGTGCCAGCAGCTCAACCCCAGGGGCAGCTTTCTTT. It specifies CASSSTPGAAFF.

This CDR3 is CALEVDTITGYTF. CDR3 nucleotide sequence: TGTGCCCTCGAAGTGGACACTATAACCGGCTACACCTTC. The chain links TRBV30 to TRBJ1-2; weak D call: TRBD1 (5 bases). The CDR3 is 13 residues long. V was cut by 8 bases and J by 8 bases, with 21 bases left in between. Per germline, CDR1 GTSNPN and CDR2 SVGIG (reference sequence).

The chain is built from TRBV25-1 and TRBJ2-2; D is unresolved. Germline CDR1 is MGHDK and CDR2 is SYGVNS. CDR3 length equals 14 residues. The V gene lost 2 bases and the J gene lost 4 bases, with 8 bases spanning the gap. The DNA for the CDR3 is TGTGCCAGCAGTGAACTGCTCGGCACCGGGGAGCTGTTTTTT. It is translated as CASSELLGTGELFF.

This clone was picked up a small number of times. The genes are TRBV18 and TRBJ1-5; perhaps TRBD1 as D (5 bases). This CDR3 region has 14 residues. Deletions cut 3 bases from V and 4 bases from J, with 10 bases between. The V gene's germline CDR1 is KGHSH and CDR2 LQKENI. The CDR3 nucleotides are TGTGCCAGCTCACCCGGACACAGAAATCAGCCCCAGCATTTT. Protein sequence: CASSPGHRNQPQHF. The entire variable domain, with the rest obtained from reference TRBV18 and TRBJ1-5, is as follows: NAGVMQNPRHLVRRRGQEARLRCSPMKGHSHVYWYRQLPEEGLKFMVYLQKENIIDESGMPKERFSAEFPKEGPSILRIQQVVRGDSAAYFCASSPGHRNQPQHFGDGTRLSIL.

V is TRBV19 and J is TRBJ2-5, with TRBD1 matching 8 bases. The junction had 11 bases not matched to a gene; V was cut back by 5 bases and J by 3 bases. The germline CDR1 and CDR2 sequences are LNHDA and SQIVND (reference sequence). The CDR3 runs to 16 residues. The CDR3 region has the DNA TGTGCCAGTAGTGCCCGGACAGGGATAGGGGAAGAGACCCAGTACTTC. It yields the protein CASSARTGIGEETQYF.

The gene calls are TRBV5-1 and TRBJ2-7, with D perhaps TRBD2 (7 bases). Germline values: CDR1 SGHRS, CDR2 YFSETQ. The V end was cut by 3 bases, the J end by 1 base, with 17 bases between. This CDR3 comprises 16 residues. CDR3 DNA: TGCGCCAGCAGCTGGGGGAGGGGGAGCAGATCCTACGAGCAGTACTTC. Protein sequence: CASSWGRGSRSYEQYF.

This chain connects TRBV11-2 to TRBJ2-7; 9 bases are a match to TRBD2. J lost 4 bases, V lost 7 bases, and 14 bases had no gene match. The CDR3 runs to 16 residues. From germline, CDR1 is SGHAT and CDR2 FQNNGV. The CDR3 region is CASTTRGAGGLYEQYF. The CDR3 DNA follows: TGTGCCAGCACCACACGAGGGGCGGGGGGGCTTTACGAGCAGTACTTC.

The V and J genes are TRBV4-1 and TRBJ1-5; D unclear. Germline assignment: CDR1 MGHRA and CDR2 YSYEKL. The V end was cut by 0 bases, the J end by 0 bases, with 9 bases between. There are 16 residues in the CDR3. CDR3 DNA: TGCGCCAGCAGCCAAGACTTTGCGTATAGCAATCAGCCCCAGCATTTT. Translated, it gives CASSQDFAYSNQPQHF.

This sequence joins TRBV7-9 and TRBJ2-5, with 9 bases aligning to TRBD1. V was pared by 3 bases and J by 1 base, with 9 bases of the junction left unmatched. This CDR3 region has 17 residues. Germline lookup yields CDR1 SEHNR and CDR2 FQNEAQ (reference sequence). CDR3 region: CASSLFPQGALQETQYF. As DNA, the CDR3 is TGTGCCAGCAGCTTGTTCCCACAGGGGGCCCTCCAAGAGACCCAGTACTTC.

This chain links TRBV6-6 with TRBJ1-6; D possibly corresponds to TRBD1 (6 bases). V gave up 5 bases and J gave up 9 bases, with 14 bases separating them. Germline V gene lookup returns CDR1 MNHNY and CDR2 SVGAGI (reference sequence). This CDR3 is built from 14 residues. The CDR3 DNA sequence: TGTGCCAGCAGTGACAACAGGGTGGGTTCACCCCTCCACTTT. Its protein is CASSDNRVGSPLHF.

This clone was seen only once. The chain couples TRBV13 to TRBJ2-1, with 10 bases identical to TRBD2. The ends lost 5 bases at V and 12 bases at J; junction bases unmatched: 4. The CDR3 has 12 amino acids. The V gene's germline CDR1 is PRHDT and CDR2 FYEKMQ (reference sequence). CDR3 nucleotide sequence: TGTGCCAGCAGCCTAAGGACTAGCGGGCAGTTCTTC. Translation gives CASSLRTSGQFF.

DNA for the CDR3: TGTGCCAGCAGCACAAGCGGGGGGGCCTTCGAGACCCAGTACTTC. It translates to CASSTSGGAFETQYF. The chain carries TRBV7-3 and TRBJ2-5; 10 nucleotides line up with TRBD2. The CDR3 runs to 15 residues. V was clipped by 5 bases and J by 5 bases; unmatched bases: 8. Germline CDR1 and CDR2: SGHTA and FQGTGA.

J is TRBJ1-1 and V is TRBV19; D uncertain. Germline V lookup: CDR1 LNHDA, CDR2 SQIVND (reference sequence). CDR3 size: 13 residues. Trimming took 5 bases from V and 4 from J, leaving 11 bases between them. CDR3 bases: TGTGCCAGTAGTCTCACAAGGAGCACTGAAGCTTTCTTT. This sequence encodes CASSLTRSTEAFF.

This sequence joins TRBV6-5 and TRBJ1-5; D remains ambiguous. The CDR3 is 15 amino acids. Germline V gene data show CDR1 as MNHEY and CDR2 as SVGAGI. Trimming stripped 4 bases from V and 0 bases from J, with 10 bases between. CDR3 nucleotides: TGTGCCAGCAGTTCGGACTCTTATAGCAATCAGCCCCAGCATTTT. It encodes CASSSDSYSNQPQHF.

CDR3 sequence reads: CASSVPGAGELFF. The DNA for the CDR3 is TGTGCCAGCAGTGTACCAGGGGCCGGGGAGCTGTTTTTT. V is TRBV27 and J is TRBJ2-2; D possibly corresponds to TRBD1 (6 bases). Germline CDR1 MNHEY, CDR2 SMNVEV (reference sequence). The V end lost 5 bases, the J end lost 6 bases, and 10 bases lay between the germline ends. This CDR3 spans 13 amino acids.

The chain recombines TRBV12-3 or TRBV12-4 with TRBJ2-7, with a tentative D call TRBD2 (6 bases). The CDR3 runs to 13 residues. V lost 0 bases and J 3 bases, leaving 6 bases between the germline ends. As DNA, the CDR3 is TGTGCCAGCAGTTTAGCGGGGGGCTACGAGCAGTACTTC. This encodes CASSLAGGYEQYF.

This clone has more than one count but fewer than ten. In nucleotides, the CDR3 is TGTGCCACCCTCGGGACGGGGGGGCAGTTCTTC. Translated: CATLGTGGQFF. The rearrangement links TRBV12-3 or TRBV12-4 to TRBJ2-1, with TRBD2 identical over 7 bases. This CDR3 region has 11 residues. The V segment lost 10 bases and the J segment 12 bases; nucleotides outside the gene matches: 9.

The V call is TRBV6-2 or TRBV6-3, the J call TRBJ2-3; 8 positions agree with TRBD2. The CDR3 has 14 residues. With 5 bases clipped from V and 5 bases from J, the junction kept 6 bases outside the gene matches. The V gene's germline CDR1 is MNHEY and CDR2 SVGEGT. This chain's CDR3 is CASSGLAGIDTQYF. The CDR3 region has the DNA TGTGCCAGCAGTGGGTTAGCGGGGATAGATACGCAGTATTTT.

This rearrangement joins TRBV3-1 (or the pseudogene TRBV3-2) to TRBJ2-7, with no clear D. V dropped 1 base and J dropped 1 base, with 8 bases sitting between them. Germline CDR1 is LGHDT and CDR2 is YNNKEL (reference sequence). The CDR3 loop spans 14 amino acids. The CDR3 DNA reads TGTGCCAGCAGCCAAGGTGACACTTCCTACGAGCAGTACTTC. This gives the protein CASSQGDTSYEQYF.

In this sample, this clone turned up once. This chain uses TRBV27 with TRBJ2-1; D might be TRBD2 (6 bases). The V gene lost 6 bases and the J gene lost 10 bases, with 16 bases spanning the gap. Germline V CDR1 and CDR2: MNHEY, SMNVEV (reference sequence). CDR3 size: 13 residues. CDR3 sequence (DNA): TGTGCCAGCAGATTCCTGGAGGGAAAAGAGCAGTTCTTC. It translates to CASRFLEGKEQFF.

The chain recombines TRBV2 with TRBJ2-6; perhaps TRBD2 as D (6 bases). Germline V gene data show CDR1 as SNHLY and CDR2 as FYNNEI. The CDR3 is 15 amino acids. CDR3 bases: TGTTCCGGGGGACGGGCGACATCTGGGGCCAACGTCCTGACTTTC. Translating gives CSGGRATSGANVLTF.

The chain is built from TRBV5-4 and TRBJ2-1; 10 bases match TRBD1. J was trimmed by 4 bases and V by 4 bases; bases with no gene match: 5. The CDR3 is 15 amino acids. Germline CDR1 is SGHNT and CDR2 is YYREEE (reference sequence). The CDR3 loop reads CASSPRQGAYNEQFF. The CDR3 nucleotides read TGTGCCAGCAGCCCCCGACAGGGGGCGTACAATGAGCAGTTCTTC.

The V gene is TRBV5-1, the J gene TRBJ1-5, with 9 bases that match TRBD1. The CDR3 sequence is 15 residues long. J was trimmed by 3 bases and V by 5 bases; bases with no gene match: 6. Germline V lookup: CDR1 SGHRS, CDR2 YFSETQ. CDR3 coding DNA: TGCGCCAGCAGTCCTGGGACAGGGAACAATCAGCCCCAGCATTTT. It specifies CASSPGTGNNQPQHF.